The next 30 T cell receptor beta chains were all read from a single sample in a study of blood T cell repertoires in COVID-19. Using immunoSEQ multiplex PCR, the repertoire was profiled, and TCRdb retains in-frame clones only, with some absent. The top ten clones hold roughly 15% of a sample with more than 45,000 clones, around 86% of them seen once. Input material: peripheral blood. These receptors were taken from a man between 60 and 75 years old with active or convalescent COVID-19.

V and J are TRBV19 and TRBJ2-7, with D possibly TRBD1 on 5 matching bases. CDR1 is LNHDA, CDR2 SQIVND, per germline (reference sequence). V gave up 6 bases and J gave up 0 bases, with 9 bases separating them. CDR3 size: 13 residues. The CDR3 DNA sequence: TGTGCCAGTAGAGACAGAACCTCCTACGAGCAGTACTTC. The encoded protein is CASRDRTSYEQYF.

This chain joins TRBV3-1 (or the pseudogene TRBV3-2) and TRBJ1-1; D might be TRBD1 (6 bases). The CDR3 runs to 14 residues. CDR1 is LGHDT and CDR2 is YNNKEL in the germline V gene (reference sequence). V shed 0 bases and J shed 5 bases, with 10 bases lying between them. CDR3 DNA sequence: TGTGCCAGCAGCCAAGATGACAGGTATACTGAAGCTTTCTTT. Translated: CASSQDDRYTEAFF.

The rearrangement uses TRBV7-3 and TRBJ1-1, with a weak D call TRBD1 (6 bases). Germline CDR1 reads SGHTA; CDR2 reads FQGTGA. The V gene lost 6 bases and the J gene lost 3 bases, with 11 bases spanning the gap. This CDR3 spans 13 amino acids. The CDR3 DNA reads TGTGCCAGCAGTTGGACAGCTGACACTGAAGCTTTCTTT. Protein: CASSWTADTEAFF.

V and J are TRBV28 and TRBJ1-1; D perhaps matches TRBD1 (6 bases). Trimming pared 5 bases from V and 9 bases from J, leaving 16 bases between. CDR1 is MDHEN, CDR2 SYDVKM, per germline. The CDR3 is made up of 13 amino acids. CDR3 sequence reads: CASSMVQGLQAFF. CDR3 in DNA: TGTGCCAGCAGTATGGTACAGGGCCTTCAAGCTTTCTTT.

The rearrangement joins TRBV30 to TRBJ1-6, with TRBD1 identical over 7 bases. This CDR3 spans 14 amino acids. The V segment lost 2 bases and the J segment 7 bases; nucleotides outside the gene matches: 5. Germline V gene data show CDR1 as GTSNPN and CDR2 as SVGIG (reference sequence). Written as DNA, the CDR3 is TGTGCCTGGAGTACAACGGACAGGAATTCACCCCTCCACTTT. It specifies CAWSTTDRNSPLHF.

V is TRBV2 and J is TRBJ2-6; a possible D gene is TRBD2 (5 bases). The germline gives CDR1 SNHLY, CDR2 FYNNEI. The ends were cut back, 6 bases at V and 0 bases at J, with 6 bases in the middle. The CDR3 covers 14 residues. The CDR3, as DNA: TGTGCCAGCAGCCGGGGCTCTGGGGCCAACGTCCTGACTTTC. This translates into CASSRGSGANVLTF.

This chain connects TRBV6-1 to TRBJ2-5, with 12 bases aligning to TRBD2. Germline CDR1 reads MNHNS; CDR2 reads SASEGT. The J segment lost 7 bases and the V segment lost 2 bases, leaving 8 bases of the junction unmatched. The CDR3 has 16 amino acids. Written as DNA, the CDR3 is TGTGCCAGCAGTGAATGGGCTAGCGGGGGGGCCGGGACCCAGTACTTC. This gives the protein CASSEWASGGAGTQYF.

The chain uses TRBV9 and TRBJ1-2; TRBD1 agrees at 10 bases. V shed 3 bases, J shed 7 bases, and the junction held 9 bases outside the gene matches. The CDR3 spans 15 residues. Germline CDR1 is SGDLS and CDR2 is YYNGEE. The CDR3 is CASSADPGQGTGYTF. The CDR3 bases are TGTGCCAGCAGCGCCGACCCGGGACAGGGGACTGGCTACACCTTC.

The rearrangement links TRBV2 to TRBJ2-1, with 8 bases matching TRBD2. The V gene end was trimmed by 6 bases and the J gene end by 2 bases; junction bases not matched to a gene: 9. CDR3 size: 16 residues. Germline CDR1 SNHLY, CDR2 FYNNEI. CDR3 coding DNA: TGTGCCAGCAGCCTCGGGGGGGCCGTGGCCTACAATGAGCAGTTCTTC. Translated, it gives CASSLGGAVAYNEQFF.

The chain recombines TRBV29-1 with TRBJ1-1, with a tentative D call TRBD1 (5 bases). The germline CDR1 and CDR2 sequences are SQVTM and ANQGSEA. V was shortened by 4 bases and J by 3 bases, with 9 bases between the two germline ends. This CDR3 contains 12 residues. CDR3 nucleotide sequence: TGCAGCGTTGTTGGGGGGTACACTGAAGCTTTCTTT. This sequence encodes CSVVGGYTEAFF.

The chain joins TRBV2 to TRBJ2-7; D call uncertain. Between the trimmed V and J ends, which lost 5 bases and 0 bases, there was a span of 5 bases. Germline V gene sequence: CDR1 SNHLY, CDR2 FYNNEI. The CDR3 has 12 residues. The CDR3 sequence is CASSPSSYEQYF. CDR3 nucleotides: TGTGCCAGCAGTCCGAGCTCCTACGAGCAGTACTTC.

The chain combines TRBV10-3 with TRBJ2-2; 13 positions agree with TRBD2. This CDR3 is 16 amino acids long. Germline values: CDR1 ENHRY, CDR2 SYGVKD. Trimming at V came to 7 bases and at J to 4 bases, leaving 6 bases not matched to a gene. The CDR3 sequence is CAIKGGLAGVTGELFF. The CDR3 bases are TGTGCCATCAAGGGAGGACTAGCGGGGGTCACCGGGGAGCTGTTTTTT.

The V gene is TRBV7-9, the J gene TRBJ1-4, with D hard to call. There are 15 residues in the CDR3. V lost 1 base and J 5 bases, leaving 11 bases between the germline ends. CDR1 SEHNR and CDR2 FQNEAQ come from the germline V gene (reference sequence). CDR3 sequence reads: CASSLGGHRNEKLFF. In DNA, the CDR3 is TGTGCCAGCAGCTTAGGAGGGCATAGAAATGAAAAACTGTTTTTT.

V and J are TRBV29-1 and TRBJ1-4; 9 bases align to TRBD1. The CDR3 is made up of 16 amino acids. The ends lost 7 bases at V and 2 bases at J; junction bases unmatched: 11. Germline values: CDR1 SQVTM, CDR2 ANQGSEA. CDR3 protein: CSAFPGTGWTNEKLFF. CDR3 sequence (DNA): TGCAGCGCATTCCCCGGGACAGGGTGGACTAATGAAAAACTGTTTTTT.

This clone turned up a few times. The rearrangement uses TRBV7-3 and TRBJ2-3; tentatively, D is TRBD1 (7 bases). The CDR3 loop spans 13 amino acids. V was pared by 2 bases and J by 5 bases, with 8 bases between. Per germline, CDR1 SGHTA and CDR2 FQGTGA. The chain's CDR3 is CASSLQGGDTQYF. CDR3 DNA sequence: TGTGCCAGCAGCTTACAGGGGGGAGATACGCAGTATTTT.

The genes are TRBV30 and TRBJ1-5, with a tentative D call TRBD1 (6 bases). The ends were cut back, 1 base at V and 4 bases at J, with 11 bases in the middle. Germline CDR1 and CDR2: GTSNPN and SVGIG (reference sequence). The CDR3 extends over 14 amino acids. CDR3 sequence reads: CAWSEGQLNQPQHF. CDR3 DNA sequence: TGTGCCTGGAGTGAAGGACAGTTAAATCAGCCCCAGCATTTT. Looking up the rest from reference TRBV30 and TRBJ1-5 gives the full variable domain: SQTIHQWPATLVQPVGSPLSLECTVEGTSNPNLYWYRQAAGRGLQLLFYSVGIGQISSEVPQNLSASRPQDRQFILSSKKLLLSDSGFYLCAWSEGQLNQPQHFGDGTRLSIL.

V and J are TRBV7-2 and TRBJ1-1; D gene uncertain. The CDR3 loop spans 12 amino acids. V was clipped by 5 bases and J by 2 bases, with 6 bases between them. Looked up from germline, CDR1 is SGHTA and CDR2 is FQGNSA. This chain's CDR3 is CASSLLNTEAFF. The DNA of the CDR3 is TGTGCCAGCAGCCTCCTTAACACTGAAGCTTTCTTT.

The chain employs TRBV3-1 (or the pseudogene TRBV3-2) and TRBJ1-2; 9 bases map to TRBD1. J was trimmed by 8 bases and V by 4 bases; bases with no gene match: 8. Germline CDR1 LGHDT, CDR2 YNNKEL (reference sequence). The CDR3 spans 14 residues. CDR3 DNA sequence: TGTGCCAGCAGCCCGGGACAGGGAAGTCGAGGCTACACCTTC. Amino acid sequence: CASSPGQGSRGYTF.

The V and J genes are TRBV5-4 and TRBJ2-7, with TRBD2 matching over 9 bases. This CDR3 region has 16 residues. Germline CDR1 is SGHNT and CDR2 is YYREEE (reference sequence). The trim removed 0 bases at V and 1 base at J, leaving 5 bases unmatched. DNA for the CDR3: TGTGCCAGCAGCTTGGAGGCTAGCGGGGCATCCTACGAGCAGTACTTC. This codes for CASSLEASGASYEQYF.

The V call is TRBV5-4, the J call TRBJ1-2, with 8 bases that match TRBD1. Looked up from germline, CDR1 is SGHNT and CDR2 is YYREEE (reference sequence). With V trimmed by 0 bases and J by 8 bases, 6 bases remained unmatched. This CDR3 has 14 amino acids. The DNA of the CDR3 is TGTGCCAGCAGCTTGGATCAGGGGGCGGGAGGCTACACCTTC. Its protein is CASSLDQGAGGYTF.

This chain connects TRBV6-5 to TRBJ1-2; 7 positions agree with TRBD1. V lost 10 bases and J lost 1; bases outside the gene matches: 9. The CDR3 totals 14 residues. CDR1 MNHEY and CDR2 SVGAGI come from the germline V gene. The CDR3 nucleotides are TGTGCCACCAACAAGGGGGACAGTAACTATGGCTACACCTTC. It codes for CATNKGDSNYGYTF.

The gene calls are TRBV30 and TRBJ1-2; a possible D gene is TRBD1 (5 bases). V was pared by 8 bases and J by 9 bases, with 22 bases between. Germline-derived CDR1 and CDR2 are GTSNPN and SVGIG (reference sequence). This CDR3 is built from 13 residues. CDR3: CAREKRGEWSYTF. CDR3 in DNA: TGTGCCCGAGAAAAGCGGGGCGAATGGAGCTACACCTTC.

The chain has TRBV5-1 and TRBJ2-7; D gene unclear. Per germline, CDR1 SGHRS and CDR2 YFSETQ. Trimming pared 1 base from V and 0 bases from J, leaving 11 bases between. The CDR3 loop spans 15 amino acids. The CDR3 DNA is TGCGCCAGCAGCTTGACCTACGGGTACTCCTACGAGCAGTACTTC. Its translation is CASSLTYGYSYEQYF. Supplemented by reference TRBV5-1 and TRBJ2-7, the full variable domain reads KAGVTQTPRYLIKTRGQQVTLSCSPISGHRSVSWYQQTPGQGLQFLFEYFSETQRNKGNFPGRFSGRQFSNSRSEMNVSTLELGDSALYLCASSLTYGYSYEQYFGPGTRLTVT.

The V call is TRBV2, the J call TRBJ1-2, with a tentative D call TRBD1 (5 bases). CDR3 length: 13 residues. Trimming took off 7 bases at V and 4 bases at J, with 13 bases between the two ends. Germline V gives CDR1 SNHLY, CDR2 FYNNEI. CDR3 in amino acids: CASTPGRGYGYTF. Written as DNA, the CDR3 is TGTGCCAGCACTCCGGGTAGGGGCTATGGCTACACCTTC.

This clone came up once. The V gene is TRBV3-1 (or the pseudogene TRBV3-2), the J gene TRBJ2-7; D possibly corresponds to TRBD2 (5 bases). The V end was cut by 1 base, the J end by 3 bases, with 7 bases between. Germline V gene data show CDR1 as LGHDT and CDR2 as YNNKEL (reference sequence). The CDR3 has 13 residues. CDR3 DNA sequence: TGTGCCAGCAGCCAAGGGCGGGTCTACGAGCAGTACTTC. Translated, it gives CASSQGRVYEQYF.

This chain joins TRBV3-1 (or the pseudogene TRBV3-2) and TRBJ2-6; 8 bases fit TRBD1. With 2 bases clipped from V and 3 bases from J, the junction kept 6 bases outside the gene matches. The length of the CDR3 is 17 residues. The V gene's germline CDR1 is LGHDT and CDR2 YNNKEL (reference sequence). The CDR3 sequence: CASSQRAGGLGANVLTF. The CDR3 DNA is TGTGCCAGCAGCCAACGCGCAGGGGGCCTTGGGGCCAACGTCCTGACTTTC.

The sample holds one count of this clone. This rearrangement joins TRBV30 to TRBJ1-1; 7 nucleotides agree with TRBD1. This CDR3 is 15 amino acids long. With V trimmed by 4 bases and J by 1 base, 9 bases remained unmatched. CDR1 and CDR2 from the germline V gene are GTSNPN and SVGIG (reference sequence). The CDR3 DNA reads TGTGCCTGGACCTCTATGGGACAGTGGAACACTGAAGCTTTCTTT. This encodes CAWTSMGQWNTEAFF. Drawing the rest from reference TRBV30 and TRBJ1-1, the complete variable domain is SQTIHQWPATLVQPVGSPLSLECTVEGTSNPNLYWYRQAAGRGLQLLFYSVGIGQISSEVPQNLSASRPQDRQFILSSKKLLLSDSGFYLCAWTSMGQWNTEAFFGQGTRLTVV.

The chain combines TRBV7-2 with TRBJ1-2, with D perhaps matching TRBD1 (6 bases). Trimming took 7 bases from V and 7 from J, leaving 19 bases between them. The CDR3 totals 14 residues. Germline V gene sequence: CDR1 SGHTA, CDR2 FQGNSA. CDR3 amino acids: CASTPQQGSGGYTF. The CDR3 region has the DNA TGTGCCAGCACTCCCCAGCAGGGGTCGGGTGGCTACACCTTC.

This chain uses TRBV24-1 with TRBJ1-4; no reliable D call. The V end lost 9 bases, the J end lost 10 bases, and 11 bases lay between the germline ends. Germline V gene sequence: CDR1 KGHDR, CDR2 SFDVKD. The CDR3 covers 11 residues. In DNA, the CDR3 is TGTGCCACCGCGAGGCGAGGAAAACTGTTTTTT. Translating it yields CATARRGKLFF.

This rearrangement joins TRBV7-9 to TRBJ2-7, with a weak D call TRBD1 (5 bases). The CDR3 consists of 16 residues. Per the germline V gene, CDR1 is SEHNR and CDR2 is FQNEAQ (reference sequence). V dropped 5 bases and J dropped 0 bases, with 17 bases sitting between them. The CDR3: CASSPTNRRLSYEQYF. CDR3 in DNA: TGTGCCAGCAGCCCAACTAACAGGCGACTCTCCTACGAGCAGTACTTC. The whole variable domain, filled in from reference TRBV7-9 and TRBJ2-7, reads DTGVSQNPRHKITKRGQNVTFRCDPISEHNRLYWYRQTLGQGPEFLTYFQNEAQLEKSRLLSDRFSAERPKGSFSTLEIQRTEQGDSAMYLCASSPTNRRLSYEQYFGPGTRLTVT.